This T cell receptor beta chain was identified in a study of T cell repertoires in MIS-A myocarditis (dated 2022 in TCRdb). TCRbeta CDR3 regions were amplified by the immunoSEQ bias-controlled multiplex PCR and were subjected to high-throughput sequencing. The authors' analysis ran thus. The immunoSEQ vendor pipeline collapsed and filtered CDR3 sequences to measure the abundance and frequency of each unique TCRbeta CDR3. CD-HIT clustered dominant CDR3 amino acid sequences with SARS-CoV-2-specific ImmuneCODE TCRbeta sequences at a 90% global sequence identity threshold. A clone was classed as hyperexpanded at a frequency of 0.1 to 1 and as large at a frequency of 0.01 to 0.1. For the dominant clones, CDR3 amino acid sequences and V and J gene assignments were confirmed with MiXCR. The R stringdist package was used to compute Levenshtein distances between the patient clonotypes and the ImmuneCODE hits. What TCRdb holds here is the immuneACCESS table cut down to in-frame rearrangements. Part of the clones is not present; checked against another copy, under half of the missing clones reflect an unresolved V gene, and the others are unexplained. D and trimming come from the DNA, and the V and J calls and clone size come from that table. This sample lists some 6,100 clones; about 77% were detected once. Under 70% of the sample is in the top ten clones.

The QIAamp DNA FFPE kit was used to extract genomic DNA from formalin-fixed paraffin-embedded autopsy tissue. The germline ends are 7 bases apart after V is trimmed by 0 bases and J by 7 bases. Looking up the germline V gene yields CDR1 LGHNA and CDR2 YNFKEQ. There are 13 amino acids in the CDR3, from cysteine to phenylalanine inclusive. The entry retains the CDR3 DNA only, 39 bases that are in frame from base 1. Comment on this clone: Its antigen is not yet known. No base qualities exist here, and no much larger clone lies one base off it.

The sample was interventricular septum heart tissue obtained at autopsy. The sample's cell subset or site label, decoded: cardiac tissue sample (left or right ventricle, interventricular septum, or pericardium). The source is a man aged 18-30 years with fulminant myocarditis from multisystem inflammatory syndrome in adults (MIS-A) after COVID-19. The chain is made from TRBV4-2 and TRBJ1-5, with the D gene call left open. The CDR3 amino acid sequence is: CASSQDMLQPQHF. The bases read TGTGCCAGCAGCCAAGATATGTTGCAGCCCCAGCATTTT.